This is a list of T cell receptor beta chains from one sample in a study of T-cell memory formation after mild COVID-19. Via MiXCR, TCRdb re-called the 5' RACE reads, giving one row per CDR3 protein. Here the sample spans some 450,000 distinct CDR3 sequences, over 15% being singletons. Sequencing was performed on PBMCs or a T cell subset sorted from them (not recorded which). Source of these receptors: a man aged 18 to 30 who had mild COVID-19 (a few samples of this study predate the infection). Cell type and time point are not known. Both conserved end residues are part of each CDR3. The order of the fields is J gene, D gene, clone size, V gene, CDR3 DNA, CDR3 protein. The D gene is left open where the match is weak. Clone size is stated in some rows and not others, as once, few, many or a class when expanded.

TRBJ1-2 | TRBD1 | - | TRBV7-9 | TGTGCCAGCAGCCCTAGCCGGACAGGGACCTCCTTAAATGGCTACACCTTC | CASSPSRTGTSLNGYTF
TRBJ1-2 | - | - | TRBV24-1 | TGTGCCACCAGTGACCCAGGGGCTGGCTATGGCTACACCTTC | CATSDPGAGYGYTF
TRBJ2-3 | TRBD1 | once | TRBV2 | TGTGCCAGCAGCGCAACAGGGGTTGGGTCAGATACGCAGTATTTT | CASSATGVGSDTQYF
TRBJ2-2 | - | few | TRBV29-1 | TGCAGCGTTGTCGGGGGCCTCACCGGGGAGCTGTTTTTT | CSVVGGLTGELFF
TRBJ2-1 | TRBD2 | few | TRBV14 | TGTGCCAGCAGAAAACTAGCGGGGGGTTACAATGAGCAGTTCTTC | CASRKLAGGYNEQFF
TRBJ2-1 | TRBD2 | - | TRBV7-2 | TGTGCCAGCAGCTTGAGCCTCTGGCGGGGGGGCGTGGAGTTCTACAATGAGCAGTTCTTC | CASSLSLWRGGVEFYNEQFF
TRBJ2-5 | TRBD1 | - | TRBV20-1 | TGCAGTGCTAGATGGGAGAACAGGGGAGAGACCCAGTACTTC | CSARWENRGETQYF
TRBJ1-3 | - | - | TRBV12-3/TRBV12-4 | TGTGCCAGCAGTCAAGTGGGGGGAGCCGGAAACACCATATATTTT | CASSQVGGAGNTIYF
TRBJ1-5 | TRBD1 | few | TRBV20-1 | TGCAGTGCTAGAGATAGGAGGGGACAGTCTAACAATCAGCCCCAGCATTTT | CSARDRRGQSNNQPQHF
TRBJ1-1 | - | few | TRBV6-6 | TGTGCCGTGTTCAGGGGCATGAACACTGAAGCTTTCTTT | CAVFRGMNTEAFF
TRBJ2-2 | TRBD2 | - | TRBV20-1 | TGCAGTGCTAGAGCCCCGACTAGCGGGGGGGCTGGCGGGGAGCTGTTTTTT | CSARAPTSGGAGGELFF
TRBJ1-1 | TRBD1 | - | TRBV7-8 | TGTGCCAGCAGCTTTAGACAGGGGCCCGTAAGGAACACTGAAGCTTTCTTT | CASSFRQGPVRNTEAFF
TRBJ2-5 | - | - | TRBV27 | TGTGCCAGCGGTGTCAGTGGACATGAGACCCAGTACTTC | CASGVSGHETQYF
TRBJ2-7 | TRBD1 | few | TRBV18 | TGTGCCAGCTCACCACCGAGGGGACAGGGGTCCTACGAGCAGTACTTC | CASSPPRGQGSYEQYF
TRBJ1-5 | - | few | TRBV7-8 | TGTGCCAGCAGCTCCGAGTCTGACAGGATCCTGACCAATCAGCCCCAGCATTTT | CASSSESDRILTNQPQHF
TRBJ2-1 | - | - | TRBV3-1 | TGTGCCAGCAGCCCTATGGGATTCTCGGGGAATGAGCAGTTCTTC | CASSPMGFSGNEQFF
TRBJ2-7 | TRBD1 | many | TRBV20-1 | TGCAGTGCTAGGGGGACAGGGTTGCAGCAGTACTTC | CSARGTGLQQYF
TRBJ1-2 | TRBD1 | few | TRBV6-5 | TGTGCCAGCAGCTCCGGACAGGGCCGAGGCTACACCTTC | CASSSGQGRGYTF
TRBJ2-1 | TRBD2 | - | TRBV30 | TGTGCCTGGAGTGTTAAGCGGGGGTGTTGCTCCTACAATGAGCAGTTCTTC | CAWSVKRGCCSYNEQFF
TRBJ2-3 | - | - | TRBV18 | TGTGCCAGCTCCCAGCGTAGGCGGCCAGATACGCAGTATTTT | CASSQRRRPDTQYF
TRBJ2-3 | TRBD2 | once | TRBV7-2 | TGTGCCAGCAGCTTAACACGTAGCGGGGTCGGGACAGATACGCAGTATTTT | CASSLTRSGVGTDTQYF
TRBJ1-4 | - | few | TRBV6-5 | TGTGCCAGCAAAGAGGGGGGGGTTCGGGAAAAACTGTTTTTT | CASKEGGVREKLFF
TRBJ2-1 | TRBD2 | few | TRBV7-3 | TGTGCCAGCAGCTCGACGTCCCTAGCGGAAGGACACAATGAGCAGTTCTTC | CASSSTSLAEGHNEQFF
TRBJ2-3 | - | few | TRBV11-2 | TGTGCCAGCAGCTTAGATTTACCTTATACGCAGTATTTT | CASSLDLPYTQYF
TRBJ2-5 | - | - | TRBV5-1 | TGCGCCAGCAGACCCCGACTAGTTTTCCAAGAGACCCAGTACTTC | CASRPRLVFQETQYF
TRBJ1-1 | - | - | TRBV9 | TGTGCCAGCAGCGTAGCTCAGGAGGGGAGGAGGAACACTGAAGCTTTCTTT | CASSVAQEGRRNTEAFF
TRBJ2-1 | - | - | TRBV2 | TGTGCCAGCAGTGGGGGTCTCGACAATGAGCAGTTCTTC | CASSGGLDNEQFF
TRBJ1-1 | - | few | TRBV19 | TGTGCCAGTAGTAAAAGAATGAACACTGAAGCTTTCTTT | CASSKRMNTEAFF
TRBJ1-2 | TRBD1 | - | TRBV27 | TGTGCCAGCAGTTCGCAGGGGGCGGGGTCTAACTATGGCTACACCTTC | CASSSQGAGSNYGYTF
TRBJ2-5 | - | few | TRBV21-1 | TGTGCCAGCAGCAAACCCCAGGACCGCCGCCTCCAAGAGACCCAGTACTTC | CASSKPQDRRLQETQYF
TRBJ1-2 | - | - | TRBV12-3/TRBV12-4 | TGTGCCAGCAGTCTTCCGGCCGGCGGCTACACCTTC | CASSLPAGGYTF
TRBJ2-1 | - | - | TRBV18 | TGTGCCAGCTCTCTTCGGGACTCCGGGACCTACAATGAGCAGTTCTTC | CASSLRDSGTYNEQFF
TRBJ2-7 | - | - | TRBV11-2 | TGTGCCAGCAGCTTACCAGGAGGGCCATACGAGCAGTACTTC | CASSLPGGPYEQYF